This T cell receptor beta chain came from a study of blood T cell repertoires in COVID-19. The overall study: Sites in the United States, Italy and Spain provided acute and convalescent COVID-19 samples. The cDNA or gDNA used as material had been derived from T cells, B-cell-depleted T cells, or PBMCs.

The germline V gene encodes CDR1 LNHDA and CDR2 SQIVND (reference sequence). The CDR3 has 15 amino acids. Deletions cut 3 bases from V and 6 bases from J, with 15 bases between. Authors' processing steps: Amplification of reference gene primers was used by the study to estimate nucleated cell counts. Measured with immunoSEQ multiplex PCR; TCRdb has only the in-frame clones, and not every one. V and J calls and clone size are as listed in that table; D and trimming were resolved from the DNA. Of 200,000 or so clones listed, just over 85% were seen once; the top ten hold almost 4.5%. This sequence was found in a man in his forties or fifties with acute or convalescent COVID-19. The sample taken for sequencing was peripheral blood. The chain combines TRBV19 with TRBJ1-5, with D possibly TRBD1 on 6 matching bases. CDR3 DNA sequence: TGTGCCAGTAGTATTGCGGGGGGCCAGGGTCAGCCCCAGCATTTT. As protein: CASSIAGGQGQPQHF.